Below, one TCR beta chain is given with its context. The entry originates in a study of CD8 T cells in Susac syndrome. Study information: When their blood was taken, the Susac syndrome patients had either not yet had any therapy, were taking corticosteroids, or were taking intravenous immunoglobulin alone.

The CD8+ and CD4+ T cells were isolated magnetically using a negative isolation approach, whereas the TEMRA cells were enriched by FACS. The RNA, about 0.45 to 1 ug, was put through reverse transcription using random hexamers. Multiplex PCR with immunoSEQ amplified the TCR beta CDR3 across 54 Vbeta and 13 Jbeta. TCRdb recomputed calls from the immunoSEQ multiplex PCR reads with MiXCR, one row per CDR3 protein. The sample holds about 240,000 distinct CDR3 sequences, 90% to 96% seen once. Sequencing was done on a sample of CD4+ T cells from PBMCs. The sequence came from a human donor with Susac syndrome.

The CDR3 protein is CASKTSGVPYEQYF. The CDR3, as DNA: TGTGCCAGCAAAACCTCGGGGGTCCCCTACGAGCAGTACTTC. The chain links TRBV6-2 or TRBV6-3 to TRBJ2-7, with TRBD2 as a possible D gene (6 bases). There are 14 residues in the CDR3. CDR1 MNHEY and CDR2 SVGEGT come from the germline V gene. Trimming left V 7 bases short and J 2 bases short, with 15 bases between.